This TCR beta chain was captured by sequencing in a study of tissue T cells after allogeneic stem cell transplantation. Generated by immunoSEQ multiplex PCR, the TCRdb table keeps only in-frame clones and is missing some. The table has some 1,300 clones, about 45% seen once. The CDR3 is 11 amino acids. Germline CDR1 is NNHDY and CDR2 is SYVADS. Trimming stripped 6 bases from V and 4 bases from J, with 8 bases between. With regard to this clone: Mouse gene names and germline throughout. The read stops 1 residue short of the end of the CDR3; the missing end is completed from the germline J gene.

The sample's time point: mouse harvest day 14 after allogeneic transplant. Mouse grafts combined 10^7 T-cell-depleted bone marrow cells with 10^6 splenic CD5+ T cells. Sequences were obtained from gut tissue. The chain combines TRBV13-3 with TRBJ2-7; no firm D call. This TCR was sampled from a female BALB/c mouse given C57BL/6 T cells with graft-versus-host disease after an allogeneic hematopoietic cell transplant. The CDR3 bases that were read are TGTGCCAGCACCGGGATATATGAACAGTAC. Its translation: CASTGIYEQY. The whole CDR3 is CASTGIYEQYF.